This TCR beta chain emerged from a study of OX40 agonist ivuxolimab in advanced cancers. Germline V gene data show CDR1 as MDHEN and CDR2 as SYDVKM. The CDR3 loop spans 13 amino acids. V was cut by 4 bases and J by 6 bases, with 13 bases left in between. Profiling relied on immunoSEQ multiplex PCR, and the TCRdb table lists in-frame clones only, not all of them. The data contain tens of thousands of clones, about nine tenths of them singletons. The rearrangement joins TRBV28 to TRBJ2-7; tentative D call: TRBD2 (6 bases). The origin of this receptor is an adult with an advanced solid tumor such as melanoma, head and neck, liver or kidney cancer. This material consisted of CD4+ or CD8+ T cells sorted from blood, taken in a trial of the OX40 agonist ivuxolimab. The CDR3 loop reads CASSSPGGSEQYF. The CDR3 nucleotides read TGTGCCAGCAGTTCCCCCGGAGGGTCCGAGCAGTACTTC. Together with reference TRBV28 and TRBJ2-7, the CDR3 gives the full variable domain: DVKVTQSSRYLVKRTGEKVFLECVQDMDHENMFWYRQDPGLGLRLIYFSYDVKMKEKGDIPEGYSVSREKKERFSLILESASTNQTSMYLCASSSPGGSEQYFGPGTRLTVT.